This T cell receptor beta chain was observed in a study of Ad26.COV2.S vaccination and SARS-CoV-2 variants. The assay was immunoSEQ multiplex PCR, and TCRdb's table has in-frame clones only and misses some. The repertoire holds 300,000 to 450,000 clones, roughly 94% seen once, with about 3.8% in the top ten. The germline V gene encodes CDR1 MNHEY and CDR2 SVGEGT. CDR3 length: 13 amino acids. The V end lost 4 bases, the J end lost 9 bases, and 10 bases lay between the germline ends. The sample holds a few counts of this clone. This sequence joins TRBV6-2 or TRBV6-3 and TRBJ1-6; D is unclear. The material sequenced was peripheral blood, taken after recovery from COVID-19. The clonotype originates from a human donor who had recovered from COVID-19. The DNA of the CDR3 is TGTGCCAGCAGTTTGCGCTTGGGTTCACCCCTCCACTTT. It translates to CASSLRLGSPLHF.